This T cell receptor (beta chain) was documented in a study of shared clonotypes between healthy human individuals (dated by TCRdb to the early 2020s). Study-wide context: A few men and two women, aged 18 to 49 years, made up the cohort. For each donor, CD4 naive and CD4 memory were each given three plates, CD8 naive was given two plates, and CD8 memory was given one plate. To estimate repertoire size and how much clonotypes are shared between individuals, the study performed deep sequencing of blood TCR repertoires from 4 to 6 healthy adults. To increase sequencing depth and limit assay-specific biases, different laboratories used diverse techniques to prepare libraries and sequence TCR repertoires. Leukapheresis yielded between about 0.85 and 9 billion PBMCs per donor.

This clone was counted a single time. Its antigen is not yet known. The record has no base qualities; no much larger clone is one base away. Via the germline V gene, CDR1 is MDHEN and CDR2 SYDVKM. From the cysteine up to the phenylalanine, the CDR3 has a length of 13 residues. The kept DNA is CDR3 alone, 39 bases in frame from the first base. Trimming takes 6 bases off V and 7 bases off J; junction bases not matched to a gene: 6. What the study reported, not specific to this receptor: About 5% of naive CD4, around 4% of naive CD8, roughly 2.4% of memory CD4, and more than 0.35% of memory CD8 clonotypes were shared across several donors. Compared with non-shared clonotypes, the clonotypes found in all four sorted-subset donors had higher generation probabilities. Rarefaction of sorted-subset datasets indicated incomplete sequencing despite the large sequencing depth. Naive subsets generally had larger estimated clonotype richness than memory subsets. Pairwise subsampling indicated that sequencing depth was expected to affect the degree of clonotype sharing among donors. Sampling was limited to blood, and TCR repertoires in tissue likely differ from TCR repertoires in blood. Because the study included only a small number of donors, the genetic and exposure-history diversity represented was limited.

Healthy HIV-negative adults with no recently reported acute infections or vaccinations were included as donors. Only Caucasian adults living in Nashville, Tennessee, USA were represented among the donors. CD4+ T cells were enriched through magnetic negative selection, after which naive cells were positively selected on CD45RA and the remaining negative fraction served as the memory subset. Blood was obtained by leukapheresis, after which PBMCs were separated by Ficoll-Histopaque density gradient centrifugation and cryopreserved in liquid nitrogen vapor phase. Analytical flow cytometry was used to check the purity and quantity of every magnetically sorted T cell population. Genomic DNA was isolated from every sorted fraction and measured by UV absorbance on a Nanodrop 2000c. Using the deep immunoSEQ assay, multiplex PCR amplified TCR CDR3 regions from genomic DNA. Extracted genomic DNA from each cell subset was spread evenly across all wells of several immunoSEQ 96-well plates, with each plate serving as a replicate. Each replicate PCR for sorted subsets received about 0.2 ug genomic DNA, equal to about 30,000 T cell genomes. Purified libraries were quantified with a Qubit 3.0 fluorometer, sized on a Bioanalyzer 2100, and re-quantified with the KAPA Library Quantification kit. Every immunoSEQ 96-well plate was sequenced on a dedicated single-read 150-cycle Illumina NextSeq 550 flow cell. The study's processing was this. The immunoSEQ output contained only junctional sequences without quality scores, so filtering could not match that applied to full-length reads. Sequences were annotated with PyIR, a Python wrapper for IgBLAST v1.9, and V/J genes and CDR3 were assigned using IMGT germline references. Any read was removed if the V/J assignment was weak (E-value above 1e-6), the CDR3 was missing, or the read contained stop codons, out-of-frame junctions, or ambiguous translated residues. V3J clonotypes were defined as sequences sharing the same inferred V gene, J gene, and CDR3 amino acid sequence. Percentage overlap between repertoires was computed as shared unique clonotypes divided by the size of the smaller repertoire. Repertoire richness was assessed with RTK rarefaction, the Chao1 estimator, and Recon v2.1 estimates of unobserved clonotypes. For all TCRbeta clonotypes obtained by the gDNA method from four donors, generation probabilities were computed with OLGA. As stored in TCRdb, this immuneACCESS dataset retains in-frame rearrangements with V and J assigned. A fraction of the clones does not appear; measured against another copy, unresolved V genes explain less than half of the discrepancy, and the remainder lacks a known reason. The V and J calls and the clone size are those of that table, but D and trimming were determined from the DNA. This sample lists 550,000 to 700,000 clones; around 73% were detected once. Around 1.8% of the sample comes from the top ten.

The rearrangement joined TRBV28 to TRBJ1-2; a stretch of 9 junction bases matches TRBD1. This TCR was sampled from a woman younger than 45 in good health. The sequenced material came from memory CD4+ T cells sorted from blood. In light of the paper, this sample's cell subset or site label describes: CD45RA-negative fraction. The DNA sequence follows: TGTGCCAGCAGCCAGGGACAGGGTCGTGGCTACACCTTC. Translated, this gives CASSQGQGRGYTF.